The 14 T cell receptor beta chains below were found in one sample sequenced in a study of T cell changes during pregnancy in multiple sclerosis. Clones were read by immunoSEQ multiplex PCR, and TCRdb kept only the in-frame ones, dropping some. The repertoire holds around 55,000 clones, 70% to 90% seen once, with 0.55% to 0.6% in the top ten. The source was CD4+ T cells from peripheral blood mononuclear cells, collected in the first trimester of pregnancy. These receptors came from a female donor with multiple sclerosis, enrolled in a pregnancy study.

The CDR3 bases are TGTGCCAGCAGCTTGGGCCCCCTGGCCTCTGGGGCCAACGTCCTGACTTTC. Translated: CASSLGPLASGANVLTF. This sequence joins TRBV5-5 and TRBJ2-6; D is undetermined. Germline V lookup: CDR1 SGHKS, CDR2 YYEKEE (reference sequence). The V and J ends lost 0 bases and 0 bases respectively, with 10 bases between them. The CDR3 is made up of 17 amino acids.

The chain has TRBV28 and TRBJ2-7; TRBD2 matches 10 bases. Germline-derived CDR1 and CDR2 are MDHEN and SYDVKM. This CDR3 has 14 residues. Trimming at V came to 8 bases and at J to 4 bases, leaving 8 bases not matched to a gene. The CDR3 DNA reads TGTGCCAGCCTTAACAGCGGGAGGGTATACGAGCAGTACTTC. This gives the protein CASLNSGRVYEQYF.

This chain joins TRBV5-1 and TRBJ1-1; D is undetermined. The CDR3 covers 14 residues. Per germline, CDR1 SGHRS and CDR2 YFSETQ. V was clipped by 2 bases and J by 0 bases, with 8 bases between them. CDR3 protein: CASSFEVMNTEAFF. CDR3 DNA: TGCGCCAGCAGCTTTGAGGTTATGAACACTGAAGCTTTCTTT.

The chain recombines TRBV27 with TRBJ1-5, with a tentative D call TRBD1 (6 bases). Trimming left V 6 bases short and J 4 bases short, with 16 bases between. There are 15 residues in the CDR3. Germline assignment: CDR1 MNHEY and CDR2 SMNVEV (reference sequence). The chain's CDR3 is CASSPRRGTNQPQHF. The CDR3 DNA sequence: TGTGCCAGCAGCCCCAGAAGGGGGACGAATCAGCCCCAGCATTTT.

CDR3 DNA sequence: TGTGCCAGCAGTGGACAGAATTTACAAAGCACAGATACGCAGTATTTT. As protein: CASSGQNLQSTDTQYF. The chain combines TRBV2 with TRBJ2-3, with D tentatively TRBD1 (5 bases). CDR1 and CDR2 from the germline V gene are SNHLY and FYNNEI. V was trimmed by 4 bases and J by 0 bases, leaving 14 bases between them. The CDR3 spans 16 residues.

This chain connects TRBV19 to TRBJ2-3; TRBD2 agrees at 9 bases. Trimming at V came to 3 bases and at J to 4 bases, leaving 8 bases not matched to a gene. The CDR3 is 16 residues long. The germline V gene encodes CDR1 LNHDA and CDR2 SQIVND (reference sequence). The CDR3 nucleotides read TGTGCCAGTAGTATGTCTAGCGGGAAGTGGGCAGATACGCAGTATTTT. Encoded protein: CASSMSSGKWADTQYF.

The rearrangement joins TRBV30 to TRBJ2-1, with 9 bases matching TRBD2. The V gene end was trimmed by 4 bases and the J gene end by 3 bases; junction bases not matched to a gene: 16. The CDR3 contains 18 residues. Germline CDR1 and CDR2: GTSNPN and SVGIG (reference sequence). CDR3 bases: TGTGCCTGGATACGAGGCGGGAGGGCCTTTGGTAGCTACAATGAGCAGTTCTTC. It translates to CAWIRGGRAFGSYNEQFF.

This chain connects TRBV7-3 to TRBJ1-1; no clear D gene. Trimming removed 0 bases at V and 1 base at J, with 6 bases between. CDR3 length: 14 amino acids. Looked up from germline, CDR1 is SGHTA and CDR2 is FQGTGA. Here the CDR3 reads CASSLTAGNTEAFF. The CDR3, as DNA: TGTGCCAGCAGCTTAACGGCAGGGAACACTGAAGCTTTCTTT. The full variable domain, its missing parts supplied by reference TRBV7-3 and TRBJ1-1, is GAGVSQTPSNKVTEKGKYVELRCDPISGHTALYWYRQSLGQGPEFLIYFQGTGAADDSGLPNDRFFAVRPEGSVSTLKIQRTERGDSAVYLCASSLTAGNTEAFFGQGTRLTVV.

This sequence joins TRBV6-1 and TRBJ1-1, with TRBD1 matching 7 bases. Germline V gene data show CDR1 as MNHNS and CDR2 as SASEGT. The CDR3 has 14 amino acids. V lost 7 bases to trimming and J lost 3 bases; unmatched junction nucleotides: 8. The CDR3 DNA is TGTGCCAGCACCTTCGGGCAGGGGGACACTGAAGCTTTCTTT. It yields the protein CASTFGQGDTEAFF.

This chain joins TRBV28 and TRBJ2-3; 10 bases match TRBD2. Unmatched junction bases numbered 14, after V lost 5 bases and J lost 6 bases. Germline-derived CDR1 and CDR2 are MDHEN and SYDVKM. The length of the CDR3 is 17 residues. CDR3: CASSTPLQREGRDTQYF. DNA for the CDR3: TGTGCCAGCAGTACCCCTCTACAGCGGGAGGGCCGCGATACGCAGTATTTT.

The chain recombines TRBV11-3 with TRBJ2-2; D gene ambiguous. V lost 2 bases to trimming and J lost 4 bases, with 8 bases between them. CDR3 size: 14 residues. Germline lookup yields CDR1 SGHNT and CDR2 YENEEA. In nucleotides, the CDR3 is TGTGCCAGCAGCTTACGTCTAGGCACCGGGGAGCTGTTTTTT. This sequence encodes CASSLRLGTGELFF.

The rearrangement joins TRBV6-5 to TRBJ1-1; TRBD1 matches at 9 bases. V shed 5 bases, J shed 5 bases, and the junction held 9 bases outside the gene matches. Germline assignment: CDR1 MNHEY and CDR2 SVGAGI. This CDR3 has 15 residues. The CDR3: CASSATGGRRTEAFF. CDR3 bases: TGTGCCAGCAGTGCTACAGGGGGCAGGAGGACTGAAGCTTTCTTT.

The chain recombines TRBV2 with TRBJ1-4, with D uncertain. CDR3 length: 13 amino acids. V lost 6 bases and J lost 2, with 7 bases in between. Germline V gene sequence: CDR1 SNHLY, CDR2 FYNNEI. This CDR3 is CASSGSTNEKLFF. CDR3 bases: TGTGCCAGCAGCGGGAGTACTAATGAAAAACTGTTTTTT.

For the CDR3, the DNA is TGTGCCAGCAGTTTTGCGGACAGGGCGTATGGCTACACCTTC. Its protein product is CASSFADRAYGYTF. This sequence joins TRBV27 and TRBJ1-2; 8 nucleotides match TRBD1. This CDR3 has 14 residues. Trimming at V came to 3 bases and at J to 5 bases, leaving 5 bases not matched to a gene. CDR1 and CDR2 (germline): MNHEY, SMNVEV (reference sequence).